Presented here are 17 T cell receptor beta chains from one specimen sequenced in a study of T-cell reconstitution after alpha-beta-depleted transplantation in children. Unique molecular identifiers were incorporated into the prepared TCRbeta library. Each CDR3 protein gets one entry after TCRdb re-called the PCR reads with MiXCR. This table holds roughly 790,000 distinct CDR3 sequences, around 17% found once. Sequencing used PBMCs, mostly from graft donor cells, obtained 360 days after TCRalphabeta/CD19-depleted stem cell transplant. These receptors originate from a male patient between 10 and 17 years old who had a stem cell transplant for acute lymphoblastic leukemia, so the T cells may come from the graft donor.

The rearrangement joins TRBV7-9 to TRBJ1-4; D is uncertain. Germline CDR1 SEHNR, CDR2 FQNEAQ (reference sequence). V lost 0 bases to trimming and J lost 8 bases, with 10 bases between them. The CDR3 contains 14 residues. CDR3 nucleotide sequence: TGTGCCAGCAGCTTAGCCCACATCGCCGAAAAACTGTTTTTT. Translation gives CASSLAHIAEKLFF.

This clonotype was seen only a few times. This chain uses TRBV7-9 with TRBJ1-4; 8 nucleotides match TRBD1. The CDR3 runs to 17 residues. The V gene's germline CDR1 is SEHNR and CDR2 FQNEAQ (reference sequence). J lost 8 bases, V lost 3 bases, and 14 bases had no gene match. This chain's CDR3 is CASSFAGQDLPREKLFF. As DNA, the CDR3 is TGTGCCAGCAGCTTTGCGGGACAGGACCTCCCGCGAGAAAAACTGTTTTTT.

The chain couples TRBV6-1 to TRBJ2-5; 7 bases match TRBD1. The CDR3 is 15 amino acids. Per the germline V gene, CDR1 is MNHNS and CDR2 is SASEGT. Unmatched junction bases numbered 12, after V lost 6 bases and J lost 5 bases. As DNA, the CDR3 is TGTGCCAGCAGAATAGGGGGCAGCTTAGGTGAGACCCAGTACTTC. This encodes CASRIGGSLGETQYF.

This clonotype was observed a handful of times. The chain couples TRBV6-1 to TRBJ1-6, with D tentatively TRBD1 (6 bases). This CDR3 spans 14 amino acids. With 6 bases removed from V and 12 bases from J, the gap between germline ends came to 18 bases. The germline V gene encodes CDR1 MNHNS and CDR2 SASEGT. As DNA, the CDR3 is TGTGCCAGCAGGACGACAGGAGCCTTCGTACCCCTCCACTTT. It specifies CASRTTGAFVPLHF.

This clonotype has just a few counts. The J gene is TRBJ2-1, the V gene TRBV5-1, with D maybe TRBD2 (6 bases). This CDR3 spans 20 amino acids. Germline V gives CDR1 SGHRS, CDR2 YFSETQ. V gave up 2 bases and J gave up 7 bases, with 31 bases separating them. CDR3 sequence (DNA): TGCGCCAGCAGCTTCTCCTCTCCTGGGACCTCCGGGAGATTTGGGAATGAGCAGTTCTTC. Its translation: CASSFSSPGTSGRFGNEQFF. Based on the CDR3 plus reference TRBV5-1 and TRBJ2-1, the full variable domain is KAGVTQTPRYLIKTRGQQVTLSCSPISGHRSVSWYQQTPGQGLQFLFEYFSETQRNKGNFPGRFSGRQFSNSRSEMNVSTLELGDSALYLCASSFSSPGTSGRFGNEQFFGPGTRLTVL.

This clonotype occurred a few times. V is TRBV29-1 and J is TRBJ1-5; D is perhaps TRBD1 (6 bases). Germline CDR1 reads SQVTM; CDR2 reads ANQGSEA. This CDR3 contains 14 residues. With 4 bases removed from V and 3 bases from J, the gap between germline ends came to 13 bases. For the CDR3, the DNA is TGCAGCGTTGTCCCGGACAGCCCCAATCAGCCCCAGCATTTT. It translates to CSVVPDSPNQPQHF.

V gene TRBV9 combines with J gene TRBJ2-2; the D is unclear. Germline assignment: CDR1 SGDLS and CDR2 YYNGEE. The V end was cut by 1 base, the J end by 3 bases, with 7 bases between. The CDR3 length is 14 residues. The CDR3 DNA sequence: TGTGCCAGCAGCGTAAGGTGGGACACCGGGGAGCTGTTTTTT. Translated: CASSVRWDTGELFF.

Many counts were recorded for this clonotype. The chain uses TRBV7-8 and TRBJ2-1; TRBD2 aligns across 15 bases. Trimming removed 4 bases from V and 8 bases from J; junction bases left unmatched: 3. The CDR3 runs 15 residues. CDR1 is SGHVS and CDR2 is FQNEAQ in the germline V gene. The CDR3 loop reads CASSSRTSGRDEQFF. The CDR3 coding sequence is TGTGCCAGCAGCTCCCGGACTAGCGGGAGGGATGAGCAGTTCTTC.

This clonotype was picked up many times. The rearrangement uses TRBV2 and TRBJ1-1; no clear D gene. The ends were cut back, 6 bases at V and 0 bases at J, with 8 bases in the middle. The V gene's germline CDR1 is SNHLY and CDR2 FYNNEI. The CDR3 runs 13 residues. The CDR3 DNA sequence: TGTGCCAGCAGACTCACAGTGAACACTGAAGCTTTCTTT. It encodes CASRLTVNTEAFF. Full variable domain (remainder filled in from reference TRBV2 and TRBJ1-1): EPEVTQTPSHQVTQMGQEVILRCVPISNHLYFYWYRQILGQKVEFLVSFYNNEISEKSEIFDDQFSVERPDGSNFTLKIRSTKLEDSAMYFCASRLTVNTEAFFGQGTRLTVV.

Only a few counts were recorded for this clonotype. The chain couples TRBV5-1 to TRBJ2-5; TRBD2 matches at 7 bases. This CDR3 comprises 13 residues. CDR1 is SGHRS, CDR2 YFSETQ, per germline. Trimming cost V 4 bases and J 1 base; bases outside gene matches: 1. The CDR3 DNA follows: TGCGCCAGCAGCCGGACTAGCCAAGAGACCCAGTACTTC. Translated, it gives CASSRTSQETQYF.

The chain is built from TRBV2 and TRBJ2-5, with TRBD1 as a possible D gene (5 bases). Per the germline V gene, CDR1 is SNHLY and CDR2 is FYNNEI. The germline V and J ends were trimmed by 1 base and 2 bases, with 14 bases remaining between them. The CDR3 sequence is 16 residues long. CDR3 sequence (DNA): TGTGCCAGCAGTGAAGTTGTAGGGGCCCCACAAGAGACCCAGTACTTC. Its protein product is CASSEVVGAPQETQYF.

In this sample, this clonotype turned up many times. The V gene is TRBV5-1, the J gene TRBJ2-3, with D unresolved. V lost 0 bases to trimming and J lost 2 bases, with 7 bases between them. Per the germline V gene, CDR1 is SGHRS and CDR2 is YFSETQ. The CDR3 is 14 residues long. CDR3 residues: CASSLGRATDTQYF. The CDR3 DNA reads TGCGCCAGCAGCTTGGGCCGGGCCACAGATACGCAGTATTTT.

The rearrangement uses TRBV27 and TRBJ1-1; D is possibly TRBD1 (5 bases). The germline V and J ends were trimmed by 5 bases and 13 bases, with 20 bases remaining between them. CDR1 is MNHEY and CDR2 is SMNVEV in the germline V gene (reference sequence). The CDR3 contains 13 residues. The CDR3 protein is CASSLIPGHSSFF. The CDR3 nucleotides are TGTGCCAGCAGTCTTATTCCGGGGCACAGCAGTTTCTTT.

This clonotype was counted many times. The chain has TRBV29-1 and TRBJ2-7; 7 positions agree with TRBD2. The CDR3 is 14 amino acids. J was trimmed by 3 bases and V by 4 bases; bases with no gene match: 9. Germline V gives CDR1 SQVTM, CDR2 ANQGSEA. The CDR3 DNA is TGCAGCGTTGTGAAAGGACTAGGGGACTACGAGCAGTACTTC. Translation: CSVVKGLGDYEQYF.

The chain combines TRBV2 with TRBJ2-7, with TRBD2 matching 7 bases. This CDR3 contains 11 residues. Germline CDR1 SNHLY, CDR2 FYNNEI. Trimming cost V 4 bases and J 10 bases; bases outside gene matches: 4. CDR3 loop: CASSVQREQYF. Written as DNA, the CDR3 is TGTGCCAGCAGTGTGCAGCGGGAACAGTACTTC.

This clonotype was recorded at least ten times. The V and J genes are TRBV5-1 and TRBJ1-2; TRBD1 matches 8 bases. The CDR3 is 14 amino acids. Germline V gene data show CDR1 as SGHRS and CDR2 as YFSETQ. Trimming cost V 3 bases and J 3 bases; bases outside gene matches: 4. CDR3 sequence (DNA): TGCGCCAGCAGCTCCGGGACAGGTGACTATGGCTACACCTTC. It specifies CASSSGTGDYGYTF.

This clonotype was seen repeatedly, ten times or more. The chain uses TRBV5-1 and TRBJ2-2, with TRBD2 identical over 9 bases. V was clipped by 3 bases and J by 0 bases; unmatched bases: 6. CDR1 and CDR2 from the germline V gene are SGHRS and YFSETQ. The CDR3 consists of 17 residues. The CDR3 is CASSWKIAGANTGELFF. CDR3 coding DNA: TGCGCCAGCAGCTGGAAAATAGCGGGAGCGAACACCGGGGAGCTGTTTTTT.